This T cell receptor beta chain was profiled in a study of T cells after yellow fever vaccination. Across the whole study: Some fractions had low cell numbers, and these were prepared with SMART-Seq v4 Ultra Low Input.

Via MiXCR, TCRdb re-called the 5' RACE reads, giving one row per CDR3 protein. The sample records 230,000 or so distinct CDR3 sequences, about 3.7% being singletons. The CDR3 covers 18 residues. V was clipped by 4 bases and J by 2 bases, with 22 bases between them. CDR1 and CDR2 (germline): SGHDN, FVKESK. In its sample, this clonotype was seen a few times. This chain links TRBV14 with TRBJ2-3; D is perhaps TRBD1 or TRBD2 (6 bases each). Sequenced material: PBMCs, taken 15 days after the yellow fever booster vaccination. The TCR originated in a young man who received the YFV17D yellow fever vaccine. CDR3 sequence (DNA): TGTGCCAGCAGCCTTCAAGGGGGGACTCGACCTTTCACAGATACGCAGTATTTT. Amino acids: CASSLQGGTRPFTDTQYF.